The 27 T cell receptor beta chains given below trace back to one sample, sequenced in a study of cytomegalovirus exposure and HLA in healthy donors. Amplification used 60 Vbeta primers and 13 Jbeta primers. Profiling relied on immunoSEQ multiplex PCR, and the TCRdb table lists in-frame clones only, not all of them. The table includes 100,000 to 120,000 clones, around 88% detected once. Sequencing was done on a sample of PBMCs. The receptor source for this set is a man in his forties in good health and CMV-seronegative.

V is TRBV25-1 and J is TRBJ1-2, with TRBD1 matching over 7 bases. Germline CDR1 is MGHDK and CDR2 is SYGVNS. V lost 4 bases to trimming and J lost 4 bases; unmatched junction nucleotides: 6. This CDR3 is built from 14 residues. CDR3 bases: TGTGCCAGCAGTGGGGTCGGGACAGCCTATGGCTACACCTTC. Its translation: CASSGVGTAYGYTF.

The chain couples TRBV11-2 to TRBJ1-6, with 7 bases aligning to TRBD1. Germline V CDR1 and CDR2: SGHAT, FQNNGV. This CDR3 is 15 amino acids long. The J segment lost 11 bases and the V segment lost 3 bases, leaving 10 bases of the junction unmatched. The DNA of the CDR3 is TGTGCCAGCAGCTTTACGTCGGGACAGCCCACACCCCTCCACTTT. Its translation is CASSFTSGQPTPLHF.

V and J are TRBV6-5 and TRBJ2-1; 8 positions match TRBD1. CDR3 length: 15 amino acids. The junction had 11 bases not matched to a gene; V was cut back by 7 bases and J by 6 bases. Germline-derived CDR1 and CDR2 are MNHEY and SVGAGI. The CDR3 sequence is CASTRTLQGGNEQFF. Here the CDR3 DNA reads TGTGCCAGCACCCGAACCCTACAGGGGGGCAATGAGCAGTTCTTC.

The J gene is TRBJ2-5, the V gene TRBV6-1; TRBD1 is a possible D gene (7 bases). Trimming shortened V by 7 bases and J by 4 bases, and 13 bases separated the two germline ends. The germline V gene has CDR1 MNHNS and CDR2 SASEGT. The CDR3 contains 13 residues. As DNA, the CDR3 is TGTGCCAGCAATCCCCAGGGGGGAGAGACCCAGTACTTC. Residues: CASNPQGGETQYF.

The V and J genes are TRBV28 and TRBJ1-5, with 9 bases that match TRBD1. The CDR3 has 15 residues. Germline V CDR1 and CDR2: MDHEN, SYDVKM. Trimming took 6 bases from V and 6 from J; bases not matched to a gene: 9. As DNA, the CDR3 is TGTGCCAGCAGATCGACAGGGGGGAAAACTCAGCCCCAGCATTTT. This sequence encodes CASRSTGGKTQPQHF.

The chain combines TRBV15 with TRBJ1-5; no clear D gene. V shed 6 bases and J shed 5 bases, with 20 bases lying between them. CDR3 length: 16 residues. Germline lookup yields CDR1 LNHNV and CDR2 YYDKDF (reference sequence). CDR3 in amino acids: CATSTRDFLEDQPQHF. CDR3 DNA sequence: TGTGCCACCAGTACCCGGGATTTCCTTGAGGATCAGCCCCAGCATTTT.

This chain's CDR3 is CASSESRTGPREQFF. CDR3 nucleotides: TGTGCCAGCAGTGAATCGAGGACAGGGCCAAGGGAGCAGTTCTTC. This chain uses TRBV6-1 with TRBJ2-1; 8 bases are shared with TRBD1. Germline V gives CDR1 MNHNS, CDR2 SASEGT. The CDR3 runs to 15 residues. V shed 2 bases, J shed 10 bases, and the junction held 10 bases outside the gene matches.

The chain links TRBV9 to TRBJ2-3; a weak D match, TRBD1 (5 bases). CDR3 length: 14 amino acids. V was clipped by 1 base and J by 2 bases, with 8 bases between them. The germline CDR1 and CDR2 sequences are SGDLS and YYNGEE. The CDR3 DNA reads TGTGCCAGCAGCGTAACAGGCTACACAGATACGCAGTATTTT. Encoded protein: CASSVTGYTDTQYF.

V and J are TRBV5-1 and TRBJ2-6; D possibly corresponds to TRBD1 (6 bases). V gave up 0 bases and J gave up 0 bases, with 13 bases separating them. This CDR3 has 18 amino acids. Germline values: CDR1 SGHRS, CDR2 YFSETQ. CDR3 coding DNA: TGCGCCAGCAGCTTGGACAGGGAATTCTTCTCTGGGGCCAACGTCCTGACTTTC. It is translated as CASSLDREFFSGANVLTF.

The sample holds one count of this clone. The V and J genes are TRBV4-1 and TRBJ1-5, with D possibly being TRBD1 (5 bases). This CDR3 is built from 14 residues. CDR1 MGHRA and CDR2 YSYEKL come from the germline V gene. Trimming stripped 6 bases from V and 4 bases from J, with 13 bases between. CDR3 bases: TGCGCCAGCAGAAAGTCGGAGGGGAATCAGCCCCAGCATTTT. Its translation: CASRKSEGNQPQHF.

The V call is TRBV7-8, the J call TRBJ1-1; weak D call: TRBD1 (6 bases). Trimming stripped 1 base from V and 4 bases from J, with 13 bases between. From germline, CDR1 is SGHVS and CDR2 FQNEAQ. CDR3 length equals 15 residues. CDR3 DNA: TGTGCCAGCAGCTTAGTGGGGGCTCCTGGCACTGAAGCTTTCTTT. Its translation: CASSLVGAPGTEAFF.

The chain has TRBV27 and TRBJ1-1, with 8 bases aligning to TRBD1. Per the germline V gene, CDR1 is MNHEY and CDR2 is SMNVEV (reference sequence). The CDR3 has 15 residues. Germline trimming cut 5 bases from V and 0 bases from J; bases unmatched to any gene: 5. The CDR3 coding sequence is TGTGCCAGCAGTGGGGACAGGATAATGAACACTGAAGCTTTCTTT. Its translation is CASSGDRIMNTEAFF.

The chain combines TRBV6-6 with TRBJ1-6; D not certain. Deletions cut 4 bases from V and 11 bases from J, with 15 bases between. The CDR3 is 14 amino acids. Germline CDR1 and CDR2: MNHNY and SVGAGI (reference sequence). DNA for the CDR3: TGTGCCAGCAGTTCTCGGACTGCTGGTGCACCCCTCCACTTT. Amino acid sequence: CASSSRTAGAPLHF.

The J gene is TRBJ1-2, the V gene TRBV28; 7 positions match TRBD1. The CDR3 totals 12 residues. The trim removed 6 bases at V and 8 bases at J, leaving 6 bases unmatched. From germline, CDR1 is MDHEN and CDR2 SYDVKM. CDR3 sequence: CASRRGLGGYTF. The CDR3 region has the DNA TGTGCCAGCAGGAGGGGGCTAGGGGGCTACACCTTC.

This clone has only one observation. The genes are TRBV2 and TRBJ2-1; a possible D gene is TRBD2 (6 bases). CDR3 length equals 13 residues. CDR1 SNHLY and CDR2 FYNNEI come from the germline V gene. V was pared by 6 bases and J by 10 bases, with 16 bases between. The CDR3 sequence is CASSGLALGEQFF. DNA of the CDR3: TGTGCCAGCAGCGGGCTAGCGTTGGGAGAGCAGTTCTTC.

J is TRBJ1-5 and V is TRBV6-1, with D possibly being TRBD1 (5 bases). The germline V gene has CDR1 MNHNS and CDR2 SASEGT. The CDR3 runs 13 residues. Trimming took off 4 bases at V and 7 bases at J, with 11 bases between the two ends. The CDR3 region has the DNA TGTGCCAGCAGTGGGGGGGGTCAGCAGCCCCAGCATTTT. This encodes CASSGGGQQPQHF.

This chain joins TRBV7-2 and TRBJ2-7; no clear D gene. Trimming left V 5 bases short and J 6 bases short, with 11 bases between. The CDR3 covers 12 residues. Germline V gives CDR1 SGHTA, CDR2 FQGNSA. The CDR3 spells CASSPHSFEQYF. In DNA form, the CDR3 reads TGTGCCAGCAGCCCCCATAGCTTCGAGCAGTACTTC.

In this sample, this clone turned up a few times. The CDR3 ends on some other residue instead of the conserved phenylalanine or tryptophan, so this is likely a read error. The DNA is left out, because the CDR3 cannot be placed on it with certainty; the CDR3 is given as TCRdb lists it. This chain connects TRBV21-1 to TRBJ1-1; the table's D call TRBD1 went unverified against the DNA. TRBV21-1 is tagged as a pseudogene. The CDR3 region is 11 residues in length, termini included. The CDR3 is CASSKAGRGRR.

The rearrangement uses TRBV7-8 and TRBJ1-1; 9 positions match TRBD1. Germline V gene lookup returns CDR1 SGHVS and CDR2 FQNEAQ. Trimming cost V 5 bases and J 11 bases; bases outside gene matches: 9. The CDR3 runs to 13 residues. CDR3 sequence reads: CASSLTGTGSAFF. CDR3 nucleotide sequence: TGTGCCAGCAGCCTAACCGGGACAGGGAGCGCTTTCTTT. The entire variable domain, with the rest obtained from reference TRBV7-8 and TRBJ1-1, is as follows: GAGVSQSPRYKVAKRGQDVALRCDPISGHVSLFWYQQALGQGPEFLTYFQNEAQLDKSGLPSDRFFAERPEGSVSTLKIQRTQQEDSAVYLCASSLTGTGSAFFGQGTRLTVV.

The CDR3 is CASSSGLAGQPIPYF. The DNA for the CDR3 is TGTGCCAGCAGCTCCGGACTAGCGGGGCAACCAATTCCATACTTC. The chain has TRBV5-4 and TRBJ2-5, with TRBD2 identical over 12 bases. Germline CDR1 reads SGHNT; CDR2 reads YYREEE (reference sequence). CDR3 size: 15 residues. V gave up 3 bases and J gave up 14 bases; unmatched junction bases: 14.

The chain links TRBV21-1 to TRBJ2-7; the table names TRBD1, a call not compared with the DNA. TRBV21-1 represents a pseudogene. The CDR3 has 16 amino acids. The CDR3 region is CASSHPTGTPIGPQYF. CDR3 in DNA: TGTGCCAGCAGCCACCCGACCGGGACACCCATAGGACCACAGTACTTC.

The chain recombines TRBV19 with TRBJ2-3; 7 bases are shared with TRBD1. There are 15 residues in the CDR3. CDR1 and CDR2 (germline): LNHDA, SQIVND (reference sequence). The junction had 8 bases not matched to a gene; V was cut back by 6 bases and J by 2 bases. The CDR3 region has the DNA TGTGCCAGTAGCCCGGGACAGTCCCACACAGATACGCAGTATTTT. Protein sequence: CASSPGQSHTDTQYF.

V gene TRBV28 combines with J gene TRBJ2-7; TRBD1 is a possible D gene (5 bases). The CDR3 loop spans 11 amino acids. Germline-derived CDR1 and CDR2 are MDHEN and SYDVKM. Trimming left V 2 bases short and J 6 bases short, with 5 bases between. The CDR3: CASSLTGEQYF. The CDR3 DNA is TGTGCCAGCAGTTTAACAGGCGAGCAGTACTTC.

The V call is TRBV29-1, the J call TRBJ2-5; 8 bases fit TRBD1. With V trimmed by 3 bases and J by 4 bases, 4 bases remained unmatched. The CDR3 spans 13 residues. Germline CDR1 reads SQVTM; CDR2 reads ANQGSEA. The CDR3 DNA reads TGCAGCGTTGAGATTCAGGGGGCAGAGACCCAGTACTTC. This encodes CSVEIQGAETQYF.

This clone was picked up a small number of times. The CDR3: CASSPQRAPLHF. CDR3 nucleotide sequence: TGTGCCAGCAGCCCCCAACGGGCACCCCTCCACTTT. The chain links TRBV7-7 to TRBJ1-6; D is ambiguous. This CDR3 region has 12 residues. Trimming removed 5 bases at V and 11 bases at J, with 10 bases between. CDR1 and CDR2 (germline): SSHAT, FNYEAQ (reference sequence).

Only one count was recorded for this clone. The chain uses TRBV6-5 and TRBJ2-7; 11 bases are shared with TRBD1. This CDR3 comprises 15 residues. Germline CDR1 and CDR2: MNHEY and SVGAGI. Germline trimming cut 4 bases from V and 4 bases from J; bases unmatched to any gene: 6. The CDR3 DNA reads as TGTGCCAGCAGTTTCCGGGACAGGGGGACTTACGAGCAGTACTTC. Translated, it gives CASSFRDRGTYEQYF.

The rearrangement uses TRBV5-1 and TRBJ2-5; 7 nucleotides agree with TRBD2. The germline V gene has CDR1 SGHRS and CDR2 YFSETQ. Trimming took 3 bases from V and 7 from J; bases not matched to a gene: 21. CDR3 size: 18 residues. Here the CDR3 DNA reads TGCGCCAGCAGCTCTGGCCTGTTTGGAGCGGGAAAGGAAGGGACCCAGTACTTC. Residues: CASSSGLFGAGKEGTQYF.